This record concerns one TCR beta chain sequence. Its antigen is currently unknown. The CDR3 is made up of 14 amino acids. The V end was cut by 0 bases, the J end by 5 bases, with 11 bases between. The V gene's germline CDR1 is MNHEY and CDR2 SVGAGI. This record comes from a study of CD8+ T cells in alopecia areata. Study observations and caveats: Greater clonality was observed in lesional scalp samples, especially alopecia totalis/universalis, versus normal scalp.

After isolation, RNA underwent reverse transcription to generate cDNA as the sequencing template. Measured with immunoSEQ multiplex PCR; TCRdb has only the in-frame clones, and not every one. Seen here are about 200,000 clones, more than 55% observed once, and the top ten hold about 5.3%. The material sequenced was CD8+ T cells sorted from blood. The chain has TRBV6-5 and TRBJ2-7; no clear D. This clonotype was sampled from a human donor in good health. CDR3 sequence reads: CASSYSRGPNEQYF. In DNA form, the CDR3 reads TGTGCCAGCAGTTACTCCCGTGGCCCCAACGAGCAGTACTTC.